This T cell receptor (beta chain) was recovered during a study of T cells after yellow fever vaccination. Study overall: Fractions with few cells were prepared using SMART-Seq v4 Ultra Low Input.

The V segment lost 5 bases and the J segment 4 bases; nucleotides outside the gene matches: 9. From germline, CDR1 is SGHNT and CDR2 YENEEA. The CDR3 consists of 16 residues. A process of 5'RACE template switching, which added a universal primer site and UMIs, was used to make TCR cDNA. From the 5' RACE reads, TCRdb called clonotypes with MiXCR, one entry per CDR3 protein. This table has tens of thousands of distinct CDR3 sequences, around 6.5% appearing once. In this sample, this clonotype turned up many times. The antigen is undetermined. Study-level findings and limits: When the response was secondary, it was weaker but reached its peak faster, day 5 versus 15. Clones that expanded after primary vaccination mostly reappeared after the booster (less than 98% CD4, 70% to 90% CD8).

The sample consisted of CD8+ T cells sorted from PBMCs, taken more than 4 days after the first yellow fever vaccination. The rearrangement joins TRBV11-3 to TRBJ2-2; 8 bases are a match to TRBD2. The TCR sequence derives from a man between 18 and 35 years old who received the YFV17D yellow fever vaccine. CDR3 DNA: TGTGCCAGCAGCCTCCGTAGGCGGGGGGTCACCGGGGAGCTGTTTTTT. This gives the protein CASSLRRRGVTGELFF.